This T cell receptor beta chain was sequenced in a study of human T cells and chemical hapten exposure (dated by TCRdb to 2020 to 2023). Describing the broader study: For sensitization, 2% DPC in acetone was applied to an approximately 2 cm by approximately 2 cm area of upper inner arm skin. Patients additionally received weekly therapeutic DPC doses to the scalp throughout the approximately 22-week study period. Patch tests used Finn chambers with 0.01% DPC on the upper back, scored after 6 days by International Contact Dermatitis Research Group standards. Alopecia areata with under or over 50% scalp involvement, alopecia totalis and alopecia universalis were represented in the patient cohort, which was mostly female. The libraries were sequenced as a pool, and the TCR yield per sample differed mostly because of small variations in library volumes within the pool. The study tracked peripheral blood TCR repertoire changes in vivo during primary and secondary sensitization to the hapten diphenylcyclopropenone (DPC) in alopecia patients. Blood was sampled from patients pre-sensitization (week 0) and at 2, 6 and about 24 weeks after DPC sensitization. Roughly 30 alopecia patients gave blood for TCR sequencing at one to four time points (pre-sensitization, 2, 6 and 24 weeks). Overall results and qualifications from the work: Patch test score was positively correlated with the number of PT1 expanded TCRs, with significance at thresholds 8, 16 and 32 but not at 4. Repeated subsampling changed both the strength of the expansion versus patch-test correlation and the threshold at which that correlation became significant. Compared with pre-sensitization or healthy control sets, expanded TCRs formed significantly more large CDR3 similarity clusters, which is consistent with antigen-driven responses. No change with DPC sensitization was found in the number of TCRs above 1 in 1000 frequency, and no evidence of global repertoire structure alterations was found. Alopecia, a presumed autoimmune disease, was present in all patients, so the immune response of the patients might differ from that of healthy individuals.

Looking up the germline V gene (reference sequence) yields CDR1 SEHNR and CDR2 FQNEAQ. Its CDR3 holds 12 amino acids, cysteine through phenylalanine. Of all the DNA, just the CDR3 is kept, 36 bases in frame from base 1. Trimming costs V 3 bases and J 8 bases, and their ends lie 10 bases apart. Preparation of the library involved RACE. The sample was run on a NextSeq 500. Library preparation attached unique molecular identifiers to individual cDNA molecules for quantitative, reproducible TCR counting. For every blood RNA sample, sequencing covered both the TCR alpha and TCR beta chains. Turning to the authors' computational methods: The median number of TCRs per sample was 95,638, ranging from about 20,000 to 750,000. The Decombinator software suite was used to annotate the V, J and CDR3 of the TCR reads. For PS versus PT1 abundance plots, all samples were subsampled to the same number of TCRs (28,000). Expanded TCRs were defined as absent before sensitization and observed at least eight times at the 2-week time point. The public reads were run again by TCRdb, first through fastp at Q25 and then through MiXCR, and only productive beta chains were kept. All rows with the same CDR3 protein become a single entry with the most common DNA and genes. These V and J calls rely on TCRdb rather than the paper's analysis. The sample includes tens of thousands of distinct CDR3 sequences, with 7% to 10% observed a single time. The ten largest account for 13% of the sample.

The table lists this clonotype with many counts. The antigen it binds to is not known. No much larger clone is present one base from it, and per-base qualities are unavailable. What this sample's time point label stands for: patch test 1, 2 weeks after DPC sensitization. According to the study, the label for this sample's treatment or condition signals: therapeutic diphenylcyclopropenone sensitization with weekly scalp DPC. At each patch-test visit, blood was drawn before the patch test was applied. Eligible patients were aged 18 to 70, diagnosed with alopecia, deemed suitable for DPC therapy, and excluded if pregnant. Unfractionated whole blood was collected in Tempus Blood RNA tubes, and total RNA was extracted from that blood.

Here the sequenced sample was whole blood, taken in connection with sensitization to the hapten diphenylcyclopropenone (DPC). The sequence derives from a woman aged 40-49 years with alopecia areata. Some clones in this sample may be carry-over from other donors' samples. Recombination linked TRBV7-9 to TRBJ1-2, with no D gene named confidently. The CDR3: CASSLSEGGYTF. The nucleotide sequence is TGTGCCAGCAGCTTGTCGGAGGGCGGCTACACCTTC.